This is a list of T cell receptor beta chains from one sample in a study of OX40 agonist ivuxolimab in advanced cancers. Generated by immunoSEQ multiplex PCR, the TCRdb table keeps only in-frame clones and is missing some. The profile shows around 54,000 clones, around 94% of them singletons. Material: CD4+ or CD8+ T cells sorted from blood, obtained in a trial of the OX40 agonist ivuxolimab. The receptors derive from an adult with an advanced solid tumor such as melanoma, head and neck, liver or kidney cancer. CDR3s include the opening cysteine and the closing phenylalanine or tryptophan. The order of the fields is V gene, J gene, D gene, CDR3 DNA, CDR3 protein. A D gene is named only where the DNA matches it firmly.

TRBV30	TRBJ2-5	TRBD2	TGTGCCTGGAGTCCGGGACTAGCGGGAGGGTCCGTGCGCGAGACCCAGTACTTC	CAWSPGLAGGSVRETQYF
TRBV4-1	TRBJ2-7	.	TGCGCCAGCAGCCGACTACAGGGCGCCTACGAGCAGTACTTC	CASSRLQGAYEQYF
TRBV4-1	TRBJ2-3	.	TGCGCCAGCAGCCTCGGACTCATAGATACGCAGTATTTT	CASSLGLIDTQYF
TRBV11-2	TRBJ2-2	.	TGTGCCAGCACCCAAGGACGGGAGCTGTTTTTT	CASTQGRELFF
TRBV4-1	TRBJ2-1	.	TGCGCCAGCAGCCAAGACTCAGTACTAAATGAGCAGTTCTTC	CASSQDSVLNEQFF
TRBV6-6	TRBJ1-4	TRBD1	TGTGCCAGCAGTTACTCCAGGGACAGGTCTAATGAAAAACTGTTTTTT	CASSYSRDRSNEKLFF
TRBV5-6	TRBJ1-2	TRBD1	TGTGCCAGCAGCCCCGGGACAGGCTATGGCTACACCTTC	CASSPGTGYGYTF
TRBV28	TRBJ2-5	.	TGTGCCAGCAGTTTTCAGGGTCGAGAGACCCAGTACTTC	CASSFQGRETQYF
TRBV28	TRBJ1-5	TRBD1	TGTGCCAGCAGTCCCCAGCAGGGGGAGCAGCCCCAGCATTTT	CASSPQQGEQPQHF
TRBV27	TRBJ2-1	.	TGTGCCAGCAGTTTCCGGACAGGAGGGAATGAGCAGTTCTTC	CASSFRTGGNEQFF
TRBV12-5	TRBJ1-2	TRBD1	TGTGCTAGTGTACAGGGGCAGGGCTACACCTTC	CASVQGQGYTF
TRBV13	TRBJ1-4	.	TGTGCCAGCAGCTGGAAGGGGGACTATAATGAAAAACTGTTTTTT	CASSWKGDYNEKLFF
TRBV28	TRBJ2-7	.	TGTGCCAGCAGCCCACGCTGGGGGGGGCCTAGGTCCTACGAGCAGTACTTC	CASSPRWGGPRSYEQYF
TRBV2	TRBJ2-1	.	TGTGCCAGCGGGGGTCCTAATGAGCAGTTCTTC	CASGGPNEQFF
TRBV28	TRBJ2-7	.	TGTGCCAGCAGTTTAGACAGGATTGTCTACGAGCAGTACTTC	CASSLDRIVYEQYF
TRBV19	TRBJ2-5	.	TGTGCCAGTAGCCCCGTGGCCCAAGAGACCCAGTACTTC	CASSPVAQETQYF
TRBV6-5	TRBJ2-2	.	TGTGCCAGCAGTTACGGCCAGGGCTCCGCCGGGGAGCTGTTTTTT	CASSYGQGSAGELFF
TRBV29-1	TRBJ2-5	.	TGCAGCGTCCCCCTCCTGGGAGAGACCCAGTACTTC	CSVPLLGETQYF
TRBV27	TRBJ2-1	TRBD2	TGTGCCAGCAGTTTGGGACTAGCGGGGCCCAATGAGCAGTTCTTC	CASSLGLAGPNEQFF
TRBV9	TRBJ2-2	.	TGTGCCAGCAGCGTAGCGGGGAAAGCCGGGGAGCTGTTTTTT	CASSVAGKAGELFF
TRBV4-1	TRBJ1-5	.	TGCGCCAGCAGCCAAGAGGTCCAGAGCAATCAGCCCCAGCATTTT	CASSQEVQSNQPQHF
TRBV7-9	TRBJ2-1	.	TGTGCCAGCAGCTTACTCGACCCAAATGAGCAGTTCTTC	CASSLLDPNEQFF